This TCR beta chain was retrieved from a study of metastatic and nonmetastatic thyroid tumors. Whole-study context: Where malignant and benign thyroid patients were concerned, repertoires were compared across blood and tumor or nodule tissue.

Ahead of thyroid surgery, no patient had received treatment of any kind. Under the authors' procedure: It was from CDR3 differences across clinicopathological groups that a distant-metastasis classifier for papillary thyroid cancer was built. Via MiXCR, TCRdb re-called the PCR reads. TCRdb assigned the V and J calls; the authors' analysis was not used. The table lists about 15,000 clones, 30% to 40% of them singletons. By proportion, this clone is medium-sized (0.01 to 0.1%). J was trimmed by 5 bases and V by 5 bases; bases with no gene match: 11. The CDR3 has 17 amino acids. CDR1 is MNHEY, CDR2 SMNVEV, per germline (reference sequence).

The sequence was collected from a female donor with papillary thyroid cancer or a benign thyroid nodule (not recorded which). Some clones in this sample may be carry-over from other donors' samples. The sample taken for sequencing was tumor tissue. V is TRBV27 and J is TRBJ1-6; 8 bases line up with TRBD1. The CDR3 nucleotides read TGTGCCAGCAGTACTCGGACAGGGTCGGGGAATAATTCACCCCTCCACTTT. This codes for CASSTRTGSGNNSPLHF.